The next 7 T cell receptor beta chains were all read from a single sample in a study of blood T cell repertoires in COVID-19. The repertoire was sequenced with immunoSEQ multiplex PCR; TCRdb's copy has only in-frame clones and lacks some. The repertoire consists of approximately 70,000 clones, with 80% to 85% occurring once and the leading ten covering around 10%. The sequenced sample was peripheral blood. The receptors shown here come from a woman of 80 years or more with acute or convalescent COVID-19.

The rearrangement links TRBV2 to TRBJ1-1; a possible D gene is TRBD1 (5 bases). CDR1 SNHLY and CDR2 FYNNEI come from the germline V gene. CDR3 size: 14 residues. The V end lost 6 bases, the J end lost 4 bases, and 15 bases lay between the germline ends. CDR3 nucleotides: TGTGCCAGCAGGGGGGAGGGAAGGAGCACTGAAGCTTTCTTT. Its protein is CASRGEGRSTEAFF.

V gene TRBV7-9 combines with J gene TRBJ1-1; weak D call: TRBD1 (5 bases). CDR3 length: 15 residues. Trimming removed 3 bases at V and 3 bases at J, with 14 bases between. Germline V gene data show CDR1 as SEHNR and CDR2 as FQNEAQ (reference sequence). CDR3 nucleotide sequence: TGTGCCAGCAGCTTCGGGGGGGATGGCGACACTGAAGCTTTCTTT. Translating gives CASSFGGDGDTEAFF.

The CDR3 region has the DNA TGTGCCAGCAGCCCACGGGATAATTCACCCCTCCACTTT. Its translation: CASSPRDNSPLHF. The chain has TRBV14 and TRBJ1-6; D gene ambiguous. This CDR3 contains 13 residues. The V end lost 4 bases, the J end lost 5 bases, and 6 bases lay between the germline ends. Germline lookup yields CDR1 SGHDN and CDR2 FVKESK.

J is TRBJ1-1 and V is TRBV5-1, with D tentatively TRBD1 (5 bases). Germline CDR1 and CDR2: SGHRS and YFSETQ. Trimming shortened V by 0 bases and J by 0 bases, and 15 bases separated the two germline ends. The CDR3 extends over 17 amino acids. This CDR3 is CASSLANLGQMNTEAFF. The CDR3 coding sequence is TGCGCCAGCAGCTTGGCCAATTTGGGGCAAATGAACACTGAAGCTTTCTTT.

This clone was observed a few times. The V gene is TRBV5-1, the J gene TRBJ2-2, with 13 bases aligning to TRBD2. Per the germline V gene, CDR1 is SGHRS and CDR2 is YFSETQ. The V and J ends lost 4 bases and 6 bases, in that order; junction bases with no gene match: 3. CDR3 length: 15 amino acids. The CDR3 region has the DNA TGCGCCAGCAGCCCGACTAGCGGGGGGTCCGGGGAGCTGTTTTTT. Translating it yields CASSPTSGGSGELFF.

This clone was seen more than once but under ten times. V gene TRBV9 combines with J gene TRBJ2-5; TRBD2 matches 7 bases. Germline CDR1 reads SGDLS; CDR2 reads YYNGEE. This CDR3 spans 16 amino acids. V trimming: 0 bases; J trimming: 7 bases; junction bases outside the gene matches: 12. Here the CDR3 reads CASSVGLGEGSVTQYF. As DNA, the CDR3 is TGTGCCAGCAGCGTAGGGCTAGGGGAGGGATCGGTGACCCAGTACTTC.

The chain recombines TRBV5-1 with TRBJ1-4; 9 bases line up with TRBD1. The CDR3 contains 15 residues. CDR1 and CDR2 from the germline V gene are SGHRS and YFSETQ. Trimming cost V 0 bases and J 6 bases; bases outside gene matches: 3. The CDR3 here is CASSLAWTGDEKLFF. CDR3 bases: TGCGCCAGCAGCTTGGCATGGACAGGGGATGAAAAACTGTTTTTT.